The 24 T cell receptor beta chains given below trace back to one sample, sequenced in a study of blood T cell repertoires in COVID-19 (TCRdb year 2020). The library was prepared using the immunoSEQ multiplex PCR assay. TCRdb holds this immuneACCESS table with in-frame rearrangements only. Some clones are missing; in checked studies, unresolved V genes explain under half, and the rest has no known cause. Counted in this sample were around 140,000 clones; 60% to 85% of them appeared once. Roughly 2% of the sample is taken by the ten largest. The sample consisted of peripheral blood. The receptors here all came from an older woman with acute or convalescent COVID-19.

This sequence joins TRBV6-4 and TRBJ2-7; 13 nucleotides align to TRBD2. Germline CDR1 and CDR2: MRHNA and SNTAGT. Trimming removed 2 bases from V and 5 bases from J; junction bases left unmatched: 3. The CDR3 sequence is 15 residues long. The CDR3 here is CASSDGLAGAHEQYF. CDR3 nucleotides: TGTGCCAGCAGTGACGGACTAGCGGGAGCCCACGAGCAGTACTTC.

As DNA, the CDR3 is TGTGCCAGCAGTGATAGTATATCAGATACGCAGTATTTT. The encoded protein is CASSDSISDTQYF. The chain employs TRBV2 and TRBJ2-3, with unresolved D. This CDR3 has 13 residues. The V end lost 3 bases, the J end lost 4 bases, and 8 bases lay between the germline ends. CDR1 SNHLY and CDR2 FYNNEI come from the germline V gene.

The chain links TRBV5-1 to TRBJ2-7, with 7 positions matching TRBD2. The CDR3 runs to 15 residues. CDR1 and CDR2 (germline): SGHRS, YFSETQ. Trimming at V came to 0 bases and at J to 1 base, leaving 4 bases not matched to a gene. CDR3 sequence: CASSLGGSVSYEQYF. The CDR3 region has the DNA TGCGCCAGCAGCTTGGGCGGGAGCGTATCCTACGAGCAGTACTTC.

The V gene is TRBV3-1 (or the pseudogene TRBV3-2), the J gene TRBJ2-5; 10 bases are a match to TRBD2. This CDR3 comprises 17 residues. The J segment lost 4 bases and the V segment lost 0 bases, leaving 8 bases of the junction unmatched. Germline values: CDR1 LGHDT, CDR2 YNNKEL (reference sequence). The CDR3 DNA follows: TGTGCCAGCAGCCAAGATCCAGGGGCTAGCGGGAGAGAGACCCAGTACTTC. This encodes CASSQDPGASGRETQYF.

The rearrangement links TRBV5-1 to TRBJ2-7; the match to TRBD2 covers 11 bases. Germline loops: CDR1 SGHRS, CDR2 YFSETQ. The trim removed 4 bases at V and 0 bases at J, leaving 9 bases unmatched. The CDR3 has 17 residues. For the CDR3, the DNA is TGCGCCAGCAGCATACCGAGACTAGCGGGACTCTCCTACGAGCAGTACTTC. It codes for CASSIPRLAGLSYEQYF.

The CDR3 sequence: CASSMGQGTTEAFF. The CDR3 DNA reads as TGCGCCAGCAGCATGGGACAGGGGACCACTGAAGCTTTCTTT. V gene TRBV5-1 combines with J gene TRBJ1-1, with 10 nucleotides matching TRBD1. There are 14 residues in the CDR3. The V gene's germline CDR1 is SGHRS and CDR2 YFSETQ. The ends lost 4 bases at V and 4 bases at J; junction bases unmatched: 4.

CDR3 amino acids: CASSYDGIGNTIYF. DNA of the CDR3: TGTGCCAGCAGTTATGATGGCATTGGAAACACCATATATTTT. The genes are TRBV6-5 and TRBJ1-3, with unresolved D. CDR1 is MNHEY, CDR2 SVGAGI, per germline. This CDR3 region has 14 residues. Trimming left V 3 bases short and J 3 bases short, with 9 bases between.

In DNA, the CDR3 is TGTGCCAGCAGTTCTCGACATTTTAGCAATCAGCCCCAGCATTTT. This gives the protein CASSSRHFSNQPQHF. The genes are TRBV28 and TRBJ1-5; D ambiguous. V lost 4 bases and J lost 0, with 10 bases in between. Per the germline V gene, CDR1 is MDHEN and CDR2 is SYDVKM. This CDR3 has 15 amino acids.

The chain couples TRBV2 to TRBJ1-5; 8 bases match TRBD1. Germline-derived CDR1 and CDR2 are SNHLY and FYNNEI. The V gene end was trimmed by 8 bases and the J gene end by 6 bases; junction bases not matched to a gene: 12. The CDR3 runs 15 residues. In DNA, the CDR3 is TGTGCCAGCCGAGCGACAGGGGCCGCGAGTCAGCCCCAGCATTTT. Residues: CASRATGAASQPQHF.

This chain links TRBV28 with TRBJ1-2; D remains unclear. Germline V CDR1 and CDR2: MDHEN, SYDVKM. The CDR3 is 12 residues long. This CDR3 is CGSLGANYGYTF. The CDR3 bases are TGTGGGTCCTTGGGAGCTAACTATGGCTACACCTTC.

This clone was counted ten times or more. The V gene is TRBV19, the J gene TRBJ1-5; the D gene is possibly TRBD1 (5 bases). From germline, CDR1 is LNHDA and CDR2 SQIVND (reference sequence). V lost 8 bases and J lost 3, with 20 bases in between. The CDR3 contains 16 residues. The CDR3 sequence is CASFSTERAVNQPQHF. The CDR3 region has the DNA TGTGCCAGTTTTTCGACAGAGCGTGCCGTCAATCAGCCCCAGCATTTT.

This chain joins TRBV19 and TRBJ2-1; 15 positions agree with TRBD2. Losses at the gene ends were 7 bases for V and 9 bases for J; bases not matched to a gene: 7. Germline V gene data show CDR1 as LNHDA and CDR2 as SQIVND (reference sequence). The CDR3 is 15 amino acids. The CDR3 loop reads CASKGVGLAGGEQFF. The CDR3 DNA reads TGTGCCAGTAAAGGAGTGGGACTAGCGGGAGGTGAGCAGTTCTTC.

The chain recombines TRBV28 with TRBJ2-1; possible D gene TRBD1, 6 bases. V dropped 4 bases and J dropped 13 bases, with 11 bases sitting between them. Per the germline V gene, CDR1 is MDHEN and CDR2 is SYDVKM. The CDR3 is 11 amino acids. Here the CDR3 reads CASSSPGVQFF. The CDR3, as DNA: TGTGCCAGCAGTTCGCCAGGGGTTCAGTTCTTC.

The CDR3 here is CASSPWGSEQYF. The CDR3 DNA sequence: TGTGCCAGCAGCCCGTGGGGCTCCGAGCAGTACTTC. The V and J genes are TRBV7-9 and TRBJ2-7; a possible D gene is TRBD1 (5 bases). V was shortened by 5 bases and J by 6 bases, with 11 bases between the two germline ends. CDR1 and CDR2 (germline): SEHNR, FQNEAQ (reference sequence). The CDR3 extends over 12 amino acids.

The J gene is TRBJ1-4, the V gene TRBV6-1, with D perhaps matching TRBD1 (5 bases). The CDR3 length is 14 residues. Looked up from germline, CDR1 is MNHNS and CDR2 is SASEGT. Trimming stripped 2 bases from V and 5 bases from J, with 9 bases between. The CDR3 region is CASSEQGQNEKLFF. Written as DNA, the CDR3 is TGTGCCAGCAGTGAACAGGGTCAGAATGAAAAACTGTTTTTT.

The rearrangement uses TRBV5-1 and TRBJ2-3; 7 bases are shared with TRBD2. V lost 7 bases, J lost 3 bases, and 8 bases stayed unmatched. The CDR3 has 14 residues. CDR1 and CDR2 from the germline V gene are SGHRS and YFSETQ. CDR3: CASGEGSRTDTQYF. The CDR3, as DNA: TGCGCCAGCGGGGAGGGGAGCAGGACAGATACGCAGTATTTT.

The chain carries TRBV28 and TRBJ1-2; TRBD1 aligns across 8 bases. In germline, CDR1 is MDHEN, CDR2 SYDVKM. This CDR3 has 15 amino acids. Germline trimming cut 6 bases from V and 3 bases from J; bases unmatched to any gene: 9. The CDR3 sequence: CASSTGTTGDYGYTF. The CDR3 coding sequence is TGTGCCAGCAGCACTGGGACGACAGGGGACTATGGCTACACCTTC.

For the CDR3, the DNA is TGTGCCAGCAGGAAGGGAGGCGTAGGACAGCCCCAGCATTTT. Residues: CASRKGGVGQPQHF. The chain is built from TRBV28 and TRBJ1-5; D ambiguous. The germline V and J ends were trimmed by 6 bases and 7 bases, with 16 bases remaining between them. CDR1 is MDHEN, CDR2 SYDVKM, per germline. The CDR3 has 14 residues. Filled out from reference TRBV28 and TRBJ1-5, the complete variable domain reads DVKVTQSSRYLVKRTGEKVFLECVQDMDHENMFWYRQDPGLGLRLIYFSYDVKMKEKGDIPEGYSVSREKKERFSLILESASTNQTSMYLCASRKGGVGQPQHFGDGTRLSIL.

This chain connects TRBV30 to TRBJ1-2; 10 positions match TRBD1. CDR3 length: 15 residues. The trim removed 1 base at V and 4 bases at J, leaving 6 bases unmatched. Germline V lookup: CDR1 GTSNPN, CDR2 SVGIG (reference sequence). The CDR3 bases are TGTGCCTGGAGTGCGGGACAGGGGAAGGGCTATGGCTACACCTTC. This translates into CAWSAGQGKGYGYTF. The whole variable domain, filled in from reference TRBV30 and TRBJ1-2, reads SQTIHQWPATLVQPVGSPLSLECTVEGTSNPNLYWYRQAAGRGLQLLFYSVGIGQISSEVPQNLSASRPQDRQFILSSKKLLLSDSGFYLCAWSAGQGKGYGYTFGSGTRLTVV.

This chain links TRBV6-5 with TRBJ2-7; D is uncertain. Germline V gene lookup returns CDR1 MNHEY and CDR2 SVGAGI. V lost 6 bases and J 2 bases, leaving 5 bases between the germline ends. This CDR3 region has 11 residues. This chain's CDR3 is CASSRAYEQYF. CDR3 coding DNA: TGTGCCAGCAGCCGAGCCTACGAGCAGTACTTC.

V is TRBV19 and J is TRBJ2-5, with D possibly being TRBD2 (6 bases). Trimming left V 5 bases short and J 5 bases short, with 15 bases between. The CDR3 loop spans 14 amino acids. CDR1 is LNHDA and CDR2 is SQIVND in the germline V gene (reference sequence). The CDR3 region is CASSGPGLYETQYF. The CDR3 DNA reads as TGTGCCAGTAGTGGACCGGGACTCTACGAGACCCAGTACTTC.

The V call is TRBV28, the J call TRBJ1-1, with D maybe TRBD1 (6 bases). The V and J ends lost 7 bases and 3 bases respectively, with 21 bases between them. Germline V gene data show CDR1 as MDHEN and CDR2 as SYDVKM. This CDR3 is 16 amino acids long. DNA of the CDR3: TGTGCCAGCACCTTGGGGGGGCGCGGAGGGGACACTGAAGCTTTCTTT. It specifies CASTLGGRGGDTEAFF. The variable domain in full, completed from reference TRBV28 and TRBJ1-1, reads DVKVTQSSRYLVKRTGEKVFLECVQDMDHENMFWYRQDPGLGLRLIYFSYDVKMKEKGDIPEGYSVSREKKERFSLILESASTNQTSMYLCASTLGGRGGDTEAFFGQGTRLTVV.

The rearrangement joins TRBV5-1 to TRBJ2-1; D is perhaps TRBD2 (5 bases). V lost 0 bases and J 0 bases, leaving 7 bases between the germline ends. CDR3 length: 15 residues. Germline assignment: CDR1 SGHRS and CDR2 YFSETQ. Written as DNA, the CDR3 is TGCGCCAGCAGCTTGGTGGGAGTCTCCTACAATGAGCAGTTCTTC. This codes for CASSLVGVSYNEQFF.

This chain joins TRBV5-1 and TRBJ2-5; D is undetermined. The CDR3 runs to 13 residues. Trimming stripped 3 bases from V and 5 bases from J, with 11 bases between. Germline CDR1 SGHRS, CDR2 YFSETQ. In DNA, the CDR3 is TGCGCCAGCAGCTCCCAGGTTTTGGAGACCCAGTACTTC. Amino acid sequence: CASSSQVLETQYF.